This record looks at one TCR beta chain sequence and its context. The data are from a study of blood T cell repertoires in COVID-19. About the study: The United States, Italy and Spain supplied acute and convalescent COVID-19 samples. Sample material is recorded as cDNA or gDNA derived from T cells, B-cell-depleted T cells, or PBMCs.

Method: immunoSEQ multiplex PCR; TCRdb's copy keeps in-frame clones and lacks some. Counted here are about 180,000 clones, approximately 88% occurring once; the ten biggest clones make up 2.5% to 3.5%. Per germline, CDR1 SGHVS and CDR2 FQNEAQ. V was shortened by 5 bases and J by 0 bases, with 10 bases between the two germline ends. This CDR3 is built from 14 residues. The V and J genes are TRBV7-8 and TRBJ1-2; TRBD1 might be the D (6 bases). Sequenced material: peripheral blood. The source is a woman in her fifties or sixties with acute or convalescent COVID-19. CDR3: CASSIQGSNYGYTF. CDR3 nucleotide sequence: TGTGCCAGCAGCATACAGGGTTCTAACTATGGCTACACCTTC.